The 20 T cell receptor beta chains below all came from one sample that was sequenced in a study of blood T cell repertoires in COVID-19. Some clones are missing from TCRdb's copy, which holds only in-frame ones; the method was immunoSEQ multiplex PCR. This table has a few hundred thousand clones, approximately 88% appearing once. The sample taken for sequencing was peripheral blood. These receptors came from a man aged 18 to 29 who had recovered from COVID-19.

The chain couples TRBV30 to TRBJ1-3; TRBD1 matches at 8 bases. This CDR3 comprises 15 residues. Per germline, CDR1 GTSNPN and CDR2 SVGIG (reference sequence). V shed 3 bases and J 2 bases; nucleotides not matched to a gene: 6. This CDR3 is CAWSGTGGAGNTIYF. Here the CDR3 DNA reads TGTGCCTGGAGCGGAACAGGGGGTGCTGGAAACACCATATATTTT.

This sequence joins TRBV6-2 or TRBV6-3 and TRBJ2-1, with 7 bases that match TRBD1. CDR1 is MNHEY and CDR2 is SVGEGT in the germline V gene. Trimming at V came to 8 bases and at J to 5 bases, leaving 12 bases not matched to a gene. The CDR3 runs 15 residues. DNA of the CDR3: TGTGCCAGCGGTTTCACGGGACAGATCAACAATGAGCAGTTCTTC. Its translation: CASGFTGQINNEQFF.

This rearrangement joins TRBV6-4 to TRBJ2-2; D uncertain. The germline V and J ends were trimmed by 2 bases and 8 bases, with 15 bases remaining between them. Looked up from germline, CDR1 is MRHNA and CDR2 is SNTAGT. This CDR3 region has 15 residues. CDR3 sequence: CASSDGSFSGGELFF. The CDR3 nucleotides read TGTGCCAGCAGTGACGGAAGCTTTTCGGGTGGGGAGCTGTTTTTT.

V and J are TRBV6-5 and TRBJ1-2; TRBD1 might be the D (5 bases). There are 15 residues in the CDR3. Germline V CDR1 and CDR2: MNHEY, SVGAGI. Trimming shortened V by 2 bases and J by 4 bases, and 14 bases separated the two germline ends. Written as DNA, the CDR3 is TGTGCCAGCAGTTACAGCGCAGGGCCGCTCTATGGCTACACCTTC. It codes for CASSYSAGPLYGYTF.

The CDR3 loop is CASSYPGQGAPEAFF. CDR3 sequence (DNA): TGTGCCAGCAGTTACCCGGGACAGGGGGCCCCTGAAGCTTTCTTT. The gene calls are TRBV6-6 and TRBJ1-1; 12 bases agree with TRBD1. The germline gives CDR1 MNHNY, CDR2 SVGAGI (reference sequence). Unmatched junction bases numbered 4, after V lost 2 bases and J lost 6 bases. The CDR3 loop spans 15 amino acids.

In its sample, this clone was seen a few times. The chain employs TRBV4-1 and TRBJ2-7, with no clear D. This CDR3 is 15 amino acids long. V dropped 0 bases and J dropped 10 bases, with 19 bases sitting between them. Per germline, CDR1 MGHRA and CDR2 YSYEKL. CDR3 sequence reads: CASSQDHGQVYGQYF. CDR3 coding DNA: TGCGCCAGCAGCCAAGATCATGGGCAGGTGTATGGACAGTACTTC.

This rearrangement joins TRBV12-3 or TRBV12-4 to TRBJ2-7; TRBD1 aligns across 7 bases. The CDR3 extends over 13 amino acids. Trimming took 5 bases from V and 5 from J; bases not matched to a gene: 6. This CDR3 reads CASSPRQGHEQYF. The CDR3 nucleotides are TGTGCCAGCAGTCCTAGACAGGGCCACGAGCAGTACTTC.

This rearrangement joins TRBV6-5 to TRBJ2-5; D unclear. CDR3 length: 12 residues. Between the trimmed V and J ends, which lost 7 bases and 0 bases, there was a span of 6 bases. Germline V lookup: CDR1 MNHEY, CDR2 SVGAGI. The CDR3 coding sequence is TGTGCCAGCACCCCGGACCAAGAGACCCAGTACTTC. Encoded protein: CASTPDQETQYF.

The V call is TRBV18, the J call TRBJ2-7; 10 nucleotides align to TRBD2. Germline loops: CDR1 KGHSH, CDR2 LQKENI. Trimming removed 3 bases from V and 0 bases from J; junction bases left unmatched: 8. This CDR3 has 17 residues. The CDR3 is CASSPSPSSGGSYEQYF. Written as DNA, the CDR3 is TGTGCCAGCTCACCTTCGCCATCTAGCGGGGGCTCCTACGAGCAGTACTTC.

The V and J genes are TRBV5-1 and TRBJ2-7, with TRBD1 as a possible D gene (5 bases). V gave up 0 bases and J gave up 3 bases, with 10 bases separating them. Germline loops: CDR1 SGHRS, CDR2 YFSETQ. The CDR3 is 14 amino acids. CDR3 protein: CASSLGDSNYEQYF. The CDR3 DNA follows: TGCGCCAGCAGCTTGGGAGACAGTAACTACGAGCAGTACTTC.

This clone was seen only once. The chain links TRBV7-8 to TRBJ1-1; the D gene is possibly TRBD1 (5 bases). CDR3 length: 17 amino acids. Germline loops: CDR1 SGHVS, CDR2 FQNEAQ. V shed 1 base and J shed 10 bases, with 25 bases lying between them. DNA for the CDR3: TGTGCCAGCAGCTTAGAGTATGGGACCTACGGGGGTTTTGGAGCTTTCTTT. It is translated as CASSLEYGTYGGFGAFF. The full variable domain, in which reference TRBV7-8 and TRBJ1-1 provide the parts outside the CDR3, is GAGVSQSPRYKVAKRGQDVALRCDPISGHVSLFWYQQALGQGPEFLTYFQNEAQLDKSGLPSDRFFAERPEGSVSTLKIQRTQQEDSAVYLCASSLEYGTYGGFGAFFGQGTRLTVV.

The chain combines TRBV18 with TRBJ2-1, with D perhaps TRBD2 (6 bases). CDR3 length: 13 residues. Trimming left V 1 base short and J 6 bases short, with 7 bases between. Germline CDR1 reads KGHSH; CDR2 reads LQKENI. The CDR3 DNA is TGTGCCAGCTCACCACGGGACTTCAATGAGCAGTTCTTC. Protein product: CASSPRDFNEQFF.

This clone was detected once. This rearrangement joins TRBV6-5 to TRBJ1-2; tentative D call: TRBD1 (6 bases). Germline CDR1 and CDR2: MNHEY and SVGAGI. The ends were cut back, 4 bases at V and 4 bases at J, with 16 bases in the middle. The CDR3 is 15 amino acids. As DNA, the CDR3 is TGTGCCAGCAGTTCCCAGAGGGGGAGAGGCTATGGCTACACCTTC. It codes for CASSSQRGRGYGYTF.

The rearrangement links TRBV6-5 to TRBJ2-7, with D possibly being TRBD1 (6 bases). Trimming took off 7 bases at V and 2 bases at J, with 15 bases between the two ends. CDR3 length: 14 amino acids. Per the germline V gene, CDR1 is MNHEY and CDR2 is SVGAGI. CDR3 sequence reads: CASNRNRDPYEQYF. Here the CDR3 DNA reads TGTGCCAGCAATCGAAACAGGGACCCCTACGAGCAGTACTTC.

The rearrangement joins TRBV4-1 to TRBJ1-5; D is unclear. Per the germline V gene, CDR1 is MGHRA and CDR2 is YSYEKL. V dropped 3 bases and J dropped 1 base, with 10 bases sitting between them. This CDR3 comprises 15 residues. The CDR3 region is CASSHSRESNQPQHF. Written as DNA, the CDR3 is TGCGCCAGCAGCCACTCTCGCGAGAGCAATCAGCCCCAGCATTTT.

The chain couples TRBV7-9 to TRBJ2-1; possibly TRBD1 for D (6 bases). The CDR3 spans 16 residues. The germline V gene encodes CDR1 SEHNR and CDR2 FQNEAQ (reference sequence). V was clipped by 5 bases and J by 2 bases, with 16 bases between them. Written as DNA, the CDR3 is TGTGCCAGCAGCCCCCATGGGGGCACGCCCTACAATGAGCAGTTCTTC. Translating gives CASSPHGGTPYNEQFF.

This clone was counted only a few times. This chain connects TRBV7-2 to TRBJ2-3, with 7 bases matching TRBD2. Trimming took 1 base from V and 1 from J; bases not matched to a gene: 2. The V gene's germline CDR1 is SGHTA and CDR2 FQGNSA. CDR3 length: 15 amino acids. CDR3 nucleotide sequence: TGTGCCAGCAGCTTAGGTACTAGCGGCACAGATACGCAGTATTTT. It is translated as CASSLGTSGTDTQYF.

The rearrangement uses TRBV10-3 and TRBJ1-1, with D unresolved. Per the germline V gene, CDR1 is ENHRY and CDR2 is SYGVKD. The CDR3 consists of 12 residues. Trimming removed 0 bases at V and 7 bases at J, with 6 bases between. The CDR3 reads CAISESTYEAFF. The CDR3 coding sequence is TGTGCCATCAGTGAGTCAACCTATGAAGCTTTCTTT.

This clone appeared a single time. The CDR3 DNA is TGTGCCAGCAGTTTCCCCGGGACAGGGAGTAAGAACACTGAAGCTTTCTTT. This translates into CASSFPGTGSKNTEAFF. This chain uses TRBV6-2 or TRBV6-3 with TRBJ1-1; TRBD1 agrees at 9 bases. The CDR3 loop spans 17 amino acids. Germline loops: CDR1 MNHEY, CDR2 SVGEGT. With V trimmed by 4 bases and J by 1 base, 10 bases remained unmatched.

The rearrangement uses TRBV7-8 and TRBJ2-5; TRBD1 is a possible D gene (5 bases). The germline V gene encodes CDR1 SGHVS and CDR2 FQNEAQ. The CDR3 extends over 15 amino acids. Trimming took off 1 base at V and 5 bases at J, with 14 bases between the two ends. CDR3 in amino acids: CASSLVPGIRETQYF. In nucleotides, the CDR3 is TGTGCCAGCAGCTTAGTCCCAGGGATTCGGGAGACCCAGTACTTC.